The clone carrying this T cell receptor beta chain was seen a few times. Its antigen is still unknown. Reverse transcribing all isolated RNA meant expressed TCRB transcripts were sequenced. Clones were read by immunoSEQ multiplex PCR, and TCRdb kept only the in-frame ones, dropping some. In the table there are 250,000 to 300,000 clones, around 22% of which are singletons. The entry originates in a study of beta chain features in type 1 diabetes. Study-level results: More deletions and fewer insertions at VDJ junctions were seen in type 1 diabetes patients. People with Type 1 diabetes carried modestly yet significantly shorter TCRB CDR3s in all four CD4+ subsets.

This CDR3 has 15 amino acids. The V gene end was trimmed by 4 bases and the J gene end by 1 base; junction bases not matched to a gene: 3. Germline V gene lookup returns CDR1 MNHEY and CDR2 SMNVEV (reference sequence). This chain uses TRBV27 with TRBJ1-5; 8 nucleotides agree with TRBD1. This receptor was obtained from a woman in her 30s with type 1 diabetes. The specimen was naive CD4+ T cells from blood. CDR3 in amino acids: CASSYRQGSNQPQHF. The CDR3 DNA follows: TGTGCCAGCAGTTACCGACAGGGGAGCAATCAGCCCCAGCATTTT.